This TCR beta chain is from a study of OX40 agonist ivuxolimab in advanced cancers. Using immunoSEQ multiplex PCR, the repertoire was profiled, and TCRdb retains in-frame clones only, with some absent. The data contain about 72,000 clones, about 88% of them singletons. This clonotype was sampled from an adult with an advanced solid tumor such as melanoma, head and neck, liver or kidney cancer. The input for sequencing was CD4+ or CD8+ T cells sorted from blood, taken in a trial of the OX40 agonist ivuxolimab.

The CDR3 loop is CASSRGQGATNEKLFF. DNA of the CDR3: TGTGCCAGCAGCAGAGGACAGGGGGCGACTAATGAAAAACTGTTTTTT. V and J are TRBV7-9 and TRBJ1-4; 11 bases are shared with TRBD1. CDR1 is SEHNR and CDR2 is FQNEAQ in the germline V gene (reference sequence). The V segment lost 5 bases and the J segment 2 bases; nucleotides outside the gene matches: 4. The CDR3 is 16 amino acids.